Only a few counts were recorded for the clone carrying this TCR beta chain. Its antigen is not known. TCRdb itself ran the 5' RACE reads through MiXCR, one entry per CDR3 protein. The sample carries some 99,000 distinct CDR3 sequences, approximately 6.3% recorded once. This sample was taken from a study of T cells after yellow fever vaccination. Findings and limits, study-wide: CD4 and CD8 compartments shared a small share of clonotypes, likely from convergent recombination.

Unmatched junction bases numbered 9, after V lost 6 bases and J lost 6 bases. This CDR3 contains 14 residues. Germline-derived CDR1 and CDR2 are MDHEN and SYDVKM. The chain employs TRBV28 and TRBJ1-2; 8 bases are shared with TRBD1. This material consisted of CD8+ T cells sorted from PBMCs, taken 10 days after the yellow fever booster vaccination. This clonotype originated in a man aged 18-30 years who received the YFV17D yellow fever vaccine. CDR3 in amino acids: CASRPRTGKNGYTF. CDR3 coding DNA: TGTGCCAGCAGACCGAGGACAGGGAAGAATGGCTACACCTTC.